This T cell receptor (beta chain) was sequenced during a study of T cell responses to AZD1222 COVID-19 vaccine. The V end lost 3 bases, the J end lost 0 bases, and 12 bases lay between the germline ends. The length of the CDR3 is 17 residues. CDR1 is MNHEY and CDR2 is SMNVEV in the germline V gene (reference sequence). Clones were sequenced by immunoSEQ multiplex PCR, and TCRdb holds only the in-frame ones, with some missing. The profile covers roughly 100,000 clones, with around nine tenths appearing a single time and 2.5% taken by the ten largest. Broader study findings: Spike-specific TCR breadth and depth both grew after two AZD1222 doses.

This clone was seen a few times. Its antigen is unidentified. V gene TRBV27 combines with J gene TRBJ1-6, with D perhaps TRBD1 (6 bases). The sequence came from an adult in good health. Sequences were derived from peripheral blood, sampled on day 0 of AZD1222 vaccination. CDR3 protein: CASSLKDSSSYNSPLHF. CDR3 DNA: TGTGCCAGCAGTTTGAAGGACAGTAGCTCCTATAATTCACCCCTCCACTTT.